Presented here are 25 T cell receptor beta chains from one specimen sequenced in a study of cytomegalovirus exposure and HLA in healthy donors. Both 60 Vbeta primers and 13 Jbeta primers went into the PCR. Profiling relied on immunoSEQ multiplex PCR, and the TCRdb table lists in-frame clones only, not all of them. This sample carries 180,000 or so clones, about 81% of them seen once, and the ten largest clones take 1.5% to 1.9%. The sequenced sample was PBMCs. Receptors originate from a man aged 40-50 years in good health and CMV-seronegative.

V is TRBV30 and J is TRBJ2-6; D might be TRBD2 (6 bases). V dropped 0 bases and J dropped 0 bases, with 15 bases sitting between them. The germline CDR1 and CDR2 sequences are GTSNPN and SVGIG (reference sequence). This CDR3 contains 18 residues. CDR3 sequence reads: CAWSVLRQTSSGANVLTF. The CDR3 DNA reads TGTGCCTGGAGTGTACTCAGGCAGACTAGCTCTGGGGCCAACGTCCTGACTTTC. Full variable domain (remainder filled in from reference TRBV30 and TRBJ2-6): SQTIHQWPATLVQPVGSPLSLECTVEGTSNPNLYWYRQAAGRGLQLLFYSVGIGQISSEVPQNLSASRPQDRQFILSSKKLLLSDSGFYLCAWSVLRQTSSGANVLTFGAGSRLTVL.

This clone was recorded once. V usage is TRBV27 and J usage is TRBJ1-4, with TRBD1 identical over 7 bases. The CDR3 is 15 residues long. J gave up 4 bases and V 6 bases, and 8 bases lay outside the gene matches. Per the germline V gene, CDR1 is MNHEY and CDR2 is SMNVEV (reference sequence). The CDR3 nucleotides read TGTGCCAGCAGACCCCGGGGACAGAATAATGAAAAACTGTTTTTT. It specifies CASRPRGQNNEKLFF.

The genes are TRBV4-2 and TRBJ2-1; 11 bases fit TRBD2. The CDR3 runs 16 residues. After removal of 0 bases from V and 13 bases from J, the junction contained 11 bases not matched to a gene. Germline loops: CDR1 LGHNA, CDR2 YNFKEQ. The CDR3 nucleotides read TGTGCCAGCAGCCAAGAAGATACTAGCGGGGGCGGGAGACAGTTCTTC. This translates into CASSQEDTSGGGRQFF.

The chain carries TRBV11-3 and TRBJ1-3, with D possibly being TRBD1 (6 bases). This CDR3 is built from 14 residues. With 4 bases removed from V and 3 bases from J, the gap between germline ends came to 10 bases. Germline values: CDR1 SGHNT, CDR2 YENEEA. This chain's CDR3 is CASSSRRGGNTIYF. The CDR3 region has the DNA TGTGCCAGCAGCTCCCGCAGGGGTGGAAACACCATATATTTT. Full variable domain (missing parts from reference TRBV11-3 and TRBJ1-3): EAGVVQSPRYKIIEKKQPVAFWCNPISGHNTLYWYLQNLGQGPELLIRYENEEAVDDSQLPKDRFSAERLKGVDSTLKIQPAELGDSAVYLCASSSRRGGNTIYFGEGSWLTVV.

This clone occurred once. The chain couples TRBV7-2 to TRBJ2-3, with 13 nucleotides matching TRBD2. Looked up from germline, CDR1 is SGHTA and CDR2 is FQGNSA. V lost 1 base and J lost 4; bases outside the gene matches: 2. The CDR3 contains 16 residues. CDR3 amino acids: CASSLDGTSGADTQYF. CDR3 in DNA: TGTGCCAGCAGCTTAGATGGGACTAGCGGGGCAGATACGCAGTATTTT.

CDR3 sequence reads: CASSSGQGREQYF. In DNA form, the CDR3 reads TGTGCCAGCAGCTCTGGACAGGGGCGCGAGCAGTACTTC. The chain recombines TRBV7-3 with TRBJ2-7; 9 bases map to TRBD1. J lost 6 bases, V lost 4 bases, and 4 bases had no gene match. In germline, CDR1 is SGHTA, CDR2 FQGTGA. The length of the CDR3 is 13 residues.

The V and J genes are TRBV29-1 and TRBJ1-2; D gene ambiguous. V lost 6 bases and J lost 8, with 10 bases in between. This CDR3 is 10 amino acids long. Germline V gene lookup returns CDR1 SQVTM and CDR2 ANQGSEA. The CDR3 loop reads CSVRHHGYTF. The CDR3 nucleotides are TGCAGCGTAAGACACCACGGCTACACCTTC.

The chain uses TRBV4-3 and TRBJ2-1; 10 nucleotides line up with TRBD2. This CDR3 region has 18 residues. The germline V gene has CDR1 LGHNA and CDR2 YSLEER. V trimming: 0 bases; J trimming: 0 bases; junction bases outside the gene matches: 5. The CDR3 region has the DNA TGCGCCAGCAGCCAAGAACCTAGCGGGGGTAGCTCCTACAATGAGCAGTTCTTC. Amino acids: CASSQEPSGGSSYNEQFF.

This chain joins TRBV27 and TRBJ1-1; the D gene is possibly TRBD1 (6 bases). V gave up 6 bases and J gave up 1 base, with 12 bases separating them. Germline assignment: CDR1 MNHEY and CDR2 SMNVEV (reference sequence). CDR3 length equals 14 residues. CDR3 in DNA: TGTGCCAGCAGCCGACAGGAGCCGAACACTGAAGCTTTCTTT. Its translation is CASSRQEPNTEAFF.

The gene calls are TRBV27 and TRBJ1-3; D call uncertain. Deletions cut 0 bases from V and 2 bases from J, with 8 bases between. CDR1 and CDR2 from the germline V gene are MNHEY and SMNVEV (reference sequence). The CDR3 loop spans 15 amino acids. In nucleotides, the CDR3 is TGTGCCAGCAGTTTATCCCCTGTTACTGGAAACACCATATATTTT. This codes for CASSLSPVTGNTIYF.

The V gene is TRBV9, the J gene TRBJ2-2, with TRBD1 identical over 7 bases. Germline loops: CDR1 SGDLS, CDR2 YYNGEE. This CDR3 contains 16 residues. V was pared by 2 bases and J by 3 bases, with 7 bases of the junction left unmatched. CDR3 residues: CASSVRGGADTGELFF. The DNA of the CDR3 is TGTGCCAGCAGCGTCAGAGGGGGCGCCGACACCGGGGAGCTGTTTTTT.

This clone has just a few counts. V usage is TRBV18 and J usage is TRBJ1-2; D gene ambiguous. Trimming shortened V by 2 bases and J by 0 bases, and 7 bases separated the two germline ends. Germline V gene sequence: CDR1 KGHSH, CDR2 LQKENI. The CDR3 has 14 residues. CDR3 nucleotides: TGTGCCAGCTCACCATTGGCCACTAACTATGGCTACACCTTC. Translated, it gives CASSPLATNYGYTF.

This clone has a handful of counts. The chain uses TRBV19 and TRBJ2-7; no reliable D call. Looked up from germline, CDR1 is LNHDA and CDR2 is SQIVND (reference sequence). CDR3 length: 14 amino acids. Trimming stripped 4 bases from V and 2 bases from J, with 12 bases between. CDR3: CASSTGWPPYEQYF. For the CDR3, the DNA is TGTGCCAGTAGTACAGGATGGCCCCCCTACGAGCAGTACTTC.

In DNA, the CDR3 is TGTGCCAGCAGCCCCTGGACAGGGGAGTATGGCTACACCTTC. Protein sequence: CASSPWTGEYGYTF. The chain couples TRBV5-4 to TRBJ1-2; the match to TRBD1 covers 9 bases. The V gene's germline CDR1 is SGHNT and CDR2 YYREEE (reference sequence). Trimming removed 4 bases from V and 5 bases from J; junction bases left unmatched: 6. The CDR3 consists of 14 residues. The whole variable domain, remainder taken from reference TRBV5-4 and TRBJ1-2, is ETGVTQSPTHLIKTRGQQVTLRCSSQSGHNTVSWYQQALGQGPQFIFQYYREEENGRGNFPPRFSGLQFPNYSSELNVNALELDDSALYLCASSPWTGEYGYTFGSGTRLTVV.

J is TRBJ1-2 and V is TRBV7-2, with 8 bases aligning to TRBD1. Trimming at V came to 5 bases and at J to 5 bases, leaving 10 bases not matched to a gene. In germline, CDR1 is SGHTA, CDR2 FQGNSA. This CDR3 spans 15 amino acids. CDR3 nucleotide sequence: TGTGCCAGCAGCCCCCGAGGACAGGGCCCTTATGGCTACACCTTC. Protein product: CASSPRGQGPYGYTF.

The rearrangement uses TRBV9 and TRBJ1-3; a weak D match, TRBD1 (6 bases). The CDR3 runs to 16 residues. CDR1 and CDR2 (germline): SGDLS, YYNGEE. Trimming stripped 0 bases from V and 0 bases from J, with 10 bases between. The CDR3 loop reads CASSVDLGGSGNTIYF. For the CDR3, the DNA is TGTGCCAGCAGCGTAGATTTAGGGGGCTCTGGAAACACCATATATTTT.

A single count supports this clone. Here the CDR3 DNA reads TGTGCCAGCAGCGCTTCAACGTATCCGGGACAGGGATATGGCTACACCTTC. Protein: CASSASTYPGQGYGYTF. The V gene is TRBV28, the J gene TRBJ1-2; 9 bases agree with TRBD1. Germline V gene sequence: CDR1 MDHEN, CDR2 SYDVKM. V was pared by 6 bases and J by 5 bases, with 16 bases of the junction left unmatched. This CDR3 has 17 residues.

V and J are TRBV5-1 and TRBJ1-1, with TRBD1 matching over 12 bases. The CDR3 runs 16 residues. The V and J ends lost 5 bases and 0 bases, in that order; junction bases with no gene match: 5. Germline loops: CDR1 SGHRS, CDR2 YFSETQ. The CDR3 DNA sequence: TGCGCCAGCAGAACCGGGACAGGGGGCATGAACACTGAAGCTTTCTTT. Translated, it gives CASRTGTGGMNTEAFF.

As DNA, the CDR3 is TGCGCCAGCAGCCAAGAAGGGACTAGCGGGGGTGAGCAGTTCTTC. Translating it yields CASSQEGTSGGEQFF. The V gene is TRBV4-1, the J gene TRBJ2-1, with 14 nucleotides matching TRBD2. CDR1 MGHRA and CDR2 YSYEKL come from the germline V gene. The CDR3 sequence is 15 residues long. J was trimmed by 9 bases and V by 0 bases; bases with no gene match: 1.

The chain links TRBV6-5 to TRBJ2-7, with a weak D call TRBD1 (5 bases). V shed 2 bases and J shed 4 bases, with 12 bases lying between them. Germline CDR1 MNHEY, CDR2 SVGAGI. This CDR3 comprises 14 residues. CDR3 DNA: TGTGCCAGCAGTTACAAAGGGGCCGGGTACGAGCAGTACTTC. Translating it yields CASSYKGAGYEQYF.

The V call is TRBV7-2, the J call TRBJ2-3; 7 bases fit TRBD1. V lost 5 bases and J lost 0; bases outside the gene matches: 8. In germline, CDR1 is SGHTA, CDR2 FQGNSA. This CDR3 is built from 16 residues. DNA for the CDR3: TGTGCCAGCAGCATAAACATGGGACAGAGCACAGATACGCAGTATTTT. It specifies CASSINMGQSTDTQYF.

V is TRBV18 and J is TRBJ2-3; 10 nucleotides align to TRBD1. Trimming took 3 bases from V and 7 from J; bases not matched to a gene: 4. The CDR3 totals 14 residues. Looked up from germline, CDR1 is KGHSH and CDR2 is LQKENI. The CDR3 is CASSPGTGANTQYF. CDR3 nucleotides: TGTGCCAGCTCACCCGGGACAGGGGCCAATACGCAGTATTTT.

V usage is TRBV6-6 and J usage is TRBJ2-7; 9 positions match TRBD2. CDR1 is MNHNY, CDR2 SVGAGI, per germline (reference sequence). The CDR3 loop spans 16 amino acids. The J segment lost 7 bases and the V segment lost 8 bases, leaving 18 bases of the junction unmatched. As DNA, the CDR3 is TGTGCCAGCGGAAACCTCGGGGGCGGGGGGGCAGGGGAGCAGTACTTC. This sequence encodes CASGNLGGGGAGEQYF.

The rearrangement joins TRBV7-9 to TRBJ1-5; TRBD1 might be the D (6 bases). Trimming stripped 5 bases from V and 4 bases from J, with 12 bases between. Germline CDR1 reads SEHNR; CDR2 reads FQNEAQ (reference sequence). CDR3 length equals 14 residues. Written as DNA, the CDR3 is TGTGCCAGCAGCCACGACAGGTTAAATCAGCCCCAGCATTTT. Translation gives CASSHDRLNQPQHF.

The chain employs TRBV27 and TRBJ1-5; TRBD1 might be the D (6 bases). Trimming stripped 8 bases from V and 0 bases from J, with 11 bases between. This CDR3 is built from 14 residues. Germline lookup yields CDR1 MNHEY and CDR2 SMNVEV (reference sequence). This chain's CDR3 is CASRQGYSNQPQHF. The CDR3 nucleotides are TGTGCCAGCCGCCAGGGGTATAGCAATCAGCCCCAGCATTTT.